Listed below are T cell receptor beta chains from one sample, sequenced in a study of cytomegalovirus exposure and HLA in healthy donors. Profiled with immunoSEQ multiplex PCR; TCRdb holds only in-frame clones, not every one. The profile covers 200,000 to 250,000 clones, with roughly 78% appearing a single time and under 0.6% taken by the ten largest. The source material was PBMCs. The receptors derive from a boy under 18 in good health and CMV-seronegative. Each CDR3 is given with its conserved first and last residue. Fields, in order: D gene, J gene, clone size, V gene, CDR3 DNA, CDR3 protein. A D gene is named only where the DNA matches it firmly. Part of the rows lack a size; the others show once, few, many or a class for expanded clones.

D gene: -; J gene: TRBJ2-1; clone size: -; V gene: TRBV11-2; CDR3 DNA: TGTGCCAGCAGCGCTACGGCAGGGGATGAGCAGTTCTTC; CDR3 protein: CASSATAGDEQFF
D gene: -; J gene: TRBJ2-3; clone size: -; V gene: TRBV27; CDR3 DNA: TGTGCCAGCAGTTTATCGGGGAGCCTATTCGATACGCAGTATTTT; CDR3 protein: CASSLSGSLFDTQYF
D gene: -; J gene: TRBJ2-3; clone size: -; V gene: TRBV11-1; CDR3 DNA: TGTGCCAGCAGCTCTTCGCTATCCTTCGTTACGCAGTATTTT; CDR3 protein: CASSSSLSFVTQYF
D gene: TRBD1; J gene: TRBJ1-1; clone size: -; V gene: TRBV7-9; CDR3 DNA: TGTTCCAGCAGCTTGGACAGGGGCATACGTGAAGCTTTCTTT; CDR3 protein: CSSSLDRGIREAFF
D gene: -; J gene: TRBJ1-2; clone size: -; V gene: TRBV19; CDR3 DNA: TGTGCCAGTAGGGGGGGTCGGTTTTATGGCTACACCTTC; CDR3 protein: CASRGGRFYGYTF
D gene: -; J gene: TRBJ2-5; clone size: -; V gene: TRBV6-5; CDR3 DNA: TGTGCCAGCAGTGTAACCGCGGGACAGCAAGAGACCCAGTACTTC; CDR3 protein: CASSVTAGQQETQYF
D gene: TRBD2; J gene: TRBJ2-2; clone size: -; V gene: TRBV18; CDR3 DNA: TGTGCCAGCTCACTCGGGACTATAAGCACCGGGGAGCTGTTTTTT; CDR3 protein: CASSLGTISTGELFF
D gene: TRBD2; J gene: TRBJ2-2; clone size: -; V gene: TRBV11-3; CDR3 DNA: TGTGCCAGCAGCTTCGGCGGGGGTGCGAACACCGGGGAGCTGTTTTTT; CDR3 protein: CASSFGGGANTGELFF
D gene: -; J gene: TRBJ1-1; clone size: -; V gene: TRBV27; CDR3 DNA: TGTGCCAGCAGTTTTCATGGGGCTACTGAAGCTTTCTTT; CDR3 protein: CASSFHGATEAFF
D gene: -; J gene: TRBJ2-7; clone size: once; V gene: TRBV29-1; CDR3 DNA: TGCAGCGGCGGCCCTCGGGCAGGGGAGCAGTACTTC; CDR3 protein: CSGGPRAGEQYF
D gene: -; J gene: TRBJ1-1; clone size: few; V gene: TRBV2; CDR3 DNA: TGTGCCAGCACAGGGAACACTGAAGCTTTCTTT; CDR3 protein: CASTGNTEAFF
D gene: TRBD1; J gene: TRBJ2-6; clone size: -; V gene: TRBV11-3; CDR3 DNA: TGTGCCAGCAGCCCCGGGACAGCTGGAGTGGGGGCCAACGTCCTGACTTTC; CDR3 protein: CASSPGTAGVGANVLTF
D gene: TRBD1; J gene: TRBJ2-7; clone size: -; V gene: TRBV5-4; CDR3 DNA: TGTGCCAGCAGCTTACAGGGGATGCCCTACGAGCAGTACTTC; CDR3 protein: CASSLQGMPYEQYF
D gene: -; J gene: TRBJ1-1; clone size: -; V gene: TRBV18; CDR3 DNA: TGTGCCAGCTCTCGATACTACACTGAAGCTTTCTTT; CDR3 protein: CASSRYYTEAFF
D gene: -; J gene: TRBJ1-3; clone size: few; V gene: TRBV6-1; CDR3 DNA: TGTGCCAGCCCGACCAAAACCAGGGGAAACACCATATATTTT; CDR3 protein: CASPTKTRGNTIYF
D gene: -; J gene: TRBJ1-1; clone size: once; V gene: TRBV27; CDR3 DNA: TGTGCCAGCAGTTTATACGTGGGCGGGAGCACTGAAGCTTTCTTT; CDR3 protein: CASSLYVGGSTEAFF
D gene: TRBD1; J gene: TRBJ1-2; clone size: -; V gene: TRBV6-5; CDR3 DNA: TGTGCCAGCAGTACCGACAGGGATCTTAACTATGGCTACACCTTC; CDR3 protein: CASSTDRDLNYGYTF
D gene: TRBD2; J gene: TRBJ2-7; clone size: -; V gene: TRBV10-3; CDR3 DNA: TGTGCCATCAGTGAGTCGACTAGCGTCTACGAGCAGTACTTC; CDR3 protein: CAISESTSVYEQYF
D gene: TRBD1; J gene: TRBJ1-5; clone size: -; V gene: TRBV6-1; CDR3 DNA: TGTGCCAGCCAGACAGGGTATGGACAGCCCCAGCATTTT; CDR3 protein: CASQTGYGQPQHF
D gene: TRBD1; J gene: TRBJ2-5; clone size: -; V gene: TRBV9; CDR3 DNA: TGTGCCAGCAGCGGGGGGTCGACAGGGCGAGAGACCCAGTACTTC; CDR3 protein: CASSGGSTGRETQYF
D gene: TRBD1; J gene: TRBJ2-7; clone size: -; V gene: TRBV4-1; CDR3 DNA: TGCGCCAGCAGCCAAACCGGGACAGGACCCTACGAGCAGTACTTC; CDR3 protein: CASSQTGTGPYEQYF
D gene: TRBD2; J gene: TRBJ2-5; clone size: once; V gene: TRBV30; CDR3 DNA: TGTGCCTGGAGTGTAGGGGCGGGAGGGGCGGTAGAGACCCAGTACTTC; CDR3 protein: CAWSVGAGGAVETQYF